Listed below are T cell receptor beta chains from one sample, sequenced in a study of neurological immune-mediated disorders. One entry per CDR3 protein, called by TCRdb with MiXCR from the 5' RACE reads. The table has roughly 38,000 distinct CDR3 sequences, over 2% seen once. The sample comprised PBMCs. These receptors were obtained from a man younger than 45 with multiple sclerosis. Both conserved end residues are part of each CDR3. The D gene is left open where the match is weak. Clone size is not always given. Where it is, it says once, few, many or a class for expanded clones.

J gene | clone size | D gene | V gene | CDR3 protein | CDR3 DNA
TRBJ1-1 | many | - | TRBV5-1 | CASSLGSGVTEAFF | TGCGCCAGCAGCTTGGGATCCGGGGTCACTGAAGCTTTCTTT
TRBJ2-5 | many | TRBD2 | TRBV27 | CASSVGLAGGKETQYF | TGTGCCAGCAGTGTCGGACTAGCGGGAGGGAAGGAGACCCAGTACTTC
TRBJ2-3 | many | - | TRBV5-1 | CASSLPLGSSTDTQYF | TGCGCCAGCAGCTTGCCTTTAGGGTCAAGCACAGATACGCAGTATTTT
TRBJ2-7 | many | - | TRBV20-1 | CSALSGTATQGFYEQYF | TGCAGTGCTTTATCCGGGACGGCGACGCAAGGATTCTACGAGCAGTACTTC
TRBJ2-1 | many | TRBD1 | TRBV7-9 | CASSLDRAPNEQFF | TGTGCCAGCAGCTTGGACAGGGCACCCAATGAGCAGTTCTTC
TRBJ2-2 | many | - | TRBV24-1 | CATSDPGTMNTGELFF | TGTGCCACCAGTGATCCGGGAACGATGAACACCGGGGAGCTGTTTTTT
TRBJ2-5 | many | TRBD1 | TRBV5-1 | CASRNRGLETQYF | TGCGCCAGCCGGAACAGGGGGCTAGAGACCCAGTACTTC
TRBJ1-1 | many | - | TRBV7-9 | CASSFFTGILTEAFF | TGTGCCAGCAGCTTTTTCACAGGGATATTAACTGAAGCTTTCTTT
TRBJ1-1 | many | TRBD1 | TRBV25-1 | CASSVGDRYTEAFF | TGTGCCAGCAGTGTAGGGGACAGATACACTGAAGCTTTCTTT
TRBJ2-2 | many | TRBD2 | TRBV7-3 | CASSSRGAGGKSNTGELFF | TGTGCCAGCAGCTCAAGGGGAGCGGGAGGAAAGTCGAACACCGGGGAGCTGTTTTTT
TRBJ1-1 | many | TRBD1 | TRBV5-1 | CASSPSTGATGSSEAFF | TGCGCCAGCAGTCCCTCAACAGGGGCAACTGGGTCGTCTGAAGCTTTCTTT
TRBJ1-1 | - | - | TRBV20-1 | CSARIPRGAEAFF | TGCAGTGCTAGAATCCCCAGGGGAGCTGAAGCTTTCTTT
TRBJ1-6 | many | TRBD1 | TRBV7-2 | CASSSGTANSPLHF | TGTGCCAGCAGCTCCGGGACAGCCAATTCACCCCTCCACTTT
TRBJ1-2 | many | - | TRBV6-2/TRBV6-3 | CASTRFGINYGYTF | TGTGCCAGCACCCGATTCGGGATTAACTATGGCTACACCTTC
TRBJ1-1 | many | - | TRBV6-5 | CASSYQQGPDTEAFF | TGTGCCAGCAGTTATCAACAGGGTCCGGACACTGAAGCTTTCTTT
TRBJ1-5 | medium-sized | TRBD1 | TRBV5-1 | CASSLGTGNNQPQHF | TGCGCCAGCAGCTTGGGGACAGGAAACAATCAGCCCCAGCATTTT
TRBJ1-3 | many | - | TRBV7-2 | CASSLSGGNTIYF | TGTGCCAGCAGCTTATCCGGTGGAAACACCATATATTTT
TRBJ2-1 | many | - | TRBV15 | CATSRGAWATDYNEQFF | TGTGCCACCAGCAGAGGGGCTTGGGCAACTGACTACAATGAGCAGTTCTTC
TRBJ2-7 | many | - | TRBV5-1 | CASSLVCCFLYEQYF | TGCGCCAGCAGCTTGGTATGCTGCTTCCTCTACGAGCAGTACTTC
TRBJ2-7 | many | - | TRBV7-2 | CASSPQRIYEQYF | TGTGCCAGCAGCCCACAGAGAATCTACGAGCAGTACTTC
TRBJ2-3 | many | TRBD1 | TRBV20-1 | CSAPGTGSPGGTQYF | TGCAGTGCTCCGGGGACAGGGTCCCCCGGGGGTACGCAGTATTTT
TRBJ1-5 | few | - | TRBV7-2 | CASSPGAPNQPQHF | TGTGCCAGCTCCCCGGGGGCCCCCAATCAGCCCCAGCATTTT
TRBJ2-7 | many | - | TRBV27 | CASSWRIADYEQYF | TGTGCCAGCAGTTGGCGCATAGCGGACTACGAGCAGTACTTC
TRBJ2-1 | many | TRBD1 | TRBV15 | CATNYDRGFGNEQFF | TGTGCCACCAACTACGACAGGGGATTTGGGAATGAGCAGTTCTTC
TRBJ2-5 | many | TRBD2 | TRBV5-5 | CASSLIAGGLETQYF | TGTGCCAGCAGCTTGATAGCGGGGGGGCTGGAGACCCAGTACTTC